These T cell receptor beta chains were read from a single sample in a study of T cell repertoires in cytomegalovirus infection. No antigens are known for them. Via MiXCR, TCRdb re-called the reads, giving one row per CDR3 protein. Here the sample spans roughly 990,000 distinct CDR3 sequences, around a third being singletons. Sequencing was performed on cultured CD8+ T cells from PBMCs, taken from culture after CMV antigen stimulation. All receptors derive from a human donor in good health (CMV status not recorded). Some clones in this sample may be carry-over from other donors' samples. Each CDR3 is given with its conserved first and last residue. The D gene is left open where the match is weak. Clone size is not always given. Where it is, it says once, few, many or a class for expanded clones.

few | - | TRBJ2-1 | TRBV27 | TGTGCCAGCACCCCGTTTTCCGGGGACCTCTACAATGAGCAGTTCTTC | CASTPFSGDLYNEQFF
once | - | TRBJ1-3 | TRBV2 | TGTGCCAGCAGCGACTCTAGGGGCAGCTCTGGAAACACCATATATTTT | CASSDSRGSSGNTIYF
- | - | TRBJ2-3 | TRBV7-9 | TGTGCCAGCAGCTTAGTCCGGGGCCAAGGTGCGCAGTATTTT | CASSLVRGQGAQYF
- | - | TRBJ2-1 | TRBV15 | TGTGCCACCAGCAGAGATCGGTCCTACAATGAGCAGTTCTTC | CATSRDRSYNEQFF
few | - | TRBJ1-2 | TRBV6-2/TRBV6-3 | TGTGCCAGCGTGGGGGCGCGATATGGCTACACCTTC | CASVGARYGYTF
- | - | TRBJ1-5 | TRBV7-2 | TGTGCCAGCAGCTTAGAGGCCGGAGGGGGCAATCAGCCCCAGCATTTT | CASSLEAGGGNQPQHF
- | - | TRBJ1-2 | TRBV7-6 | TGTGCCAGCAGCTTAGCGGGTCCAGCGCCCTACACCTTC | CASSLAGPAPYTF
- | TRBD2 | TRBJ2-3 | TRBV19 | TGTGCCAGTAGTCCCTGGGGTAGCGGGGGTTCATGGGATACGCAGTATTTT | CASSPWGSGGSWDTQYF
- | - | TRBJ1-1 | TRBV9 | TGTGCCAGCAGCGGAATGACAGCCAACGAAGCTTTCTTT | CASSGMTANEAFF
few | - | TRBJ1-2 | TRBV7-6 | TGTGCCAGCAGTCTTACGGCAGAGTCTAACTATGGCTACACCTTC | CASSLTAESNYGYTF
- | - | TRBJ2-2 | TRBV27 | TGTGCCAGCAGTTTTATCGGACATTCGAACACCGGGGAGCTGTTTTTT | CASSFIGHSNTGELFF
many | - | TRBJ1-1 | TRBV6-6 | TGTGCCAGCAGTCCACTACCAGAAGCTTTCTTT | CASSPLPEAFF
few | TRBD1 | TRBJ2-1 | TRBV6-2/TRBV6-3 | TGTGCCAGCAGTTTGGGGACAGGGACTGATGAGCAGTTCTTC | CASSLGTGTDEQFF
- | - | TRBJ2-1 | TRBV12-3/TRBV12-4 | TGTGCCAACAGTCCCGACTATCTTGAGCAGTTCTTC | CANSPDYLEQFF
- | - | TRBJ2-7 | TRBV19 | TGTGCCAGTAGTATAAGAAGCGCTGAGCACTACGAGCAGTACTTC | CASSIRSAEHYEQYF
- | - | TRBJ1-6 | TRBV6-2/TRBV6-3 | TGTGCCAGCAGTTATAGGGGCAGTTACTCACCCCTCCACTTT | CASSYRGSYSPLHF
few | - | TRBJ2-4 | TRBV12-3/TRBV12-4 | TGTGCCAGCAGTTTAGGAGTTGGGACGAGTCAGTACTTC | CASSLGVGTSQYF
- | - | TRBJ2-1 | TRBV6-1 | TGTGCCAGCGAGAGGGGGTTCTCCTACAATGAGCAGTTCTTC | CASERGFSYNEQFF
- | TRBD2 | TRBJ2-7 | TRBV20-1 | TGCAGTGCTAGACCTAGCGGGGGAGGATCCTACGAGCAGTACTTC | CSARPSGGGSYEQYF
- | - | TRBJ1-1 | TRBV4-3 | TGCGCCAGCAGCACAAGCCAAAGGACTGAAGCTTTCTTT | CASSTSQRTEAFF
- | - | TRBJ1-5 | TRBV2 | TGTGCCAGCAGTGAATGGGCACAGGGTAGCAATCAGCCCCAGCATTTT | CASSEWAQGSNQPQHF
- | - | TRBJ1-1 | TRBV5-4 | TGTGCCTGGACAGTGATGAACACTGAAGCTTTCTTT | CAWTVMNTEAFF
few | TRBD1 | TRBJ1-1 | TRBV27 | TGTGCCAGCAGTATACAGGGGGCTTTCGCTGAAGCTTTCTTT | CASSIQGAFAEAFF
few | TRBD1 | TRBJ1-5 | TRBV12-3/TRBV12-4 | TGTGCCAGCAGTATCGGACAGGGTAGTCAGCCCCAGCATTTT | CASSIGQGSQPQHF
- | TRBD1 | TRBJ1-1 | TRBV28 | TGTGCCAGCGCGGGACAGGGGGTGCTGCCGAACACTGAAGCTTTCTTT | CASAGQGVLPNTEAFF
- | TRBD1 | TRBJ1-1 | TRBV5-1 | TGCGCCAGCAGCACCCCCGGGGCGGACAGGGGGCACCCCGGGAACACTGAAGCTTTCTTT | CASSTPGADRGHPGNTEAFF
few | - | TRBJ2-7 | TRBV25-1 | TGTGCCAGCAGTTCGAGTTTCCCAATCGAGCAGTACTTC | CASSSSFPIEQYF
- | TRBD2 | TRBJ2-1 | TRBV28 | TGTGCCAGCAGTTTATCCCATCTTAGACTAGCCTCCGGAGGTGAGCAGTTCTTC | CASSLSHLRLASGGEQFF
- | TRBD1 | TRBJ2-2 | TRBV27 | TGTGCCAGCAAGGCCGGGACAGAGGACGGGGAGCTGTTTTTT | CASKAGTEDGELFF
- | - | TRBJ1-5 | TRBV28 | TGTGCCAGCAGTTTAGTCCGGTTGGGAAATCAGCCCCAGCATTTT | CASSLVRLGNQPQHF
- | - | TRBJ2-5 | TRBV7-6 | TGTGCCAGCAGCCCCAAGCCGGGCTTTCGAGAGACCCAGTACTTC | CASSPKPGFRETQYF
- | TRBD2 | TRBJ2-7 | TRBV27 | TGTGCCAGCAGTCTTGGACTAGTCAACGAGCAGTACTTC | CASSLGLVNEQYF
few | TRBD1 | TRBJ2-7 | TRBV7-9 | TGTGCCAGCAGCTTCAGGGGGCGCCGGGAGCAGTACTTC | CASSFRGRREQYF
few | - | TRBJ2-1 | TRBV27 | TGTGCCAGCAGTTTAAGGAGTCCTGGGAATGAGCAGTTCTTC | CASSLRSPGNEQFF
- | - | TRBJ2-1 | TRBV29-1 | TGCAGCGTTGAGCTACAAGGACCCAATGAGCAGTTCTTC | CSVELQGPNEQFF
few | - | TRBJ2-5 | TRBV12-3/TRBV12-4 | TGTGCCAGCAGTTTTGGACCAAAGTCCCAAGAGACCCAGTACTTC | CASSFGPKSQETQYF
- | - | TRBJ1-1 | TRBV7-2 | TGTGCCAGCAGCTCAAGTTACATCACTGAAGCTTTCTTT | CASSSSYITEAFF
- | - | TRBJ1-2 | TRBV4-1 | TGCGCCAGCAGCCAAGATCGGGGAGGGACTAACTATGGCTACACCTTC | CASSQDRGGTNYGYTF
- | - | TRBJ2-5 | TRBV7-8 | TGTGCCAGCAGCTTCGCGGGGTTCCAAGAGACCCAGTACTTC | CASSFAGFQETQYF
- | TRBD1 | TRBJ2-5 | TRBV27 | TGTGCCAGCAGCGGGGACAGGCGAAAAGAGACCCAGTACTTC | CASSGDRRKETQYF
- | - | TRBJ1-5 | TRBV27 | TGTGCCAGTGGGATTAGACAGCCCCAGCATTTT | CASGIRQPQHF
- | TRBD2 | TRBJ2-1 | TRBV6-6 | TGTGCCAGCATTTCGGGACTAGTGGGGGAGGAGCAGTTCTTC | CASISGLVGEEQFF
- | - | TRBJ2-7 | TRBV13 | TGTGCCAGCAGGGGTCTATCTGGGGGAGACTACGAGCAGTACTTC | CASRGLSGGDYEQYF
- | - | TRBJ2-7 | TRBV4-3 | TGCGCCAGCAGCCAAGATTTAGCTAGCGAGCAGTACTTC | CASSQDLASEQYF
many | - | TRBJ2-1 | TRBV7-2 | TGTGCCAGCAGCGAAGGGGGGGACTTAAATGAGCAGTTCTTC | CASSEGGDLNEQFF
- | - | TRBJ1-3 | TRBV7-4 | TGTGCCAGCAGCTTTACATTGGGGAGCTCTGGAAACACCATATATTTT | CASSFTLGSSGNTIYF
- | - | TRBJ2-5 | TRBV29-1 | TGCAGCTTCCCGGGACAACAAGAGACCCAGTACTTC | CSFPGQQETQYF
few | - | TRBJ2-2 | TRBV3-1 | TGTGCCAGCAGCCAAGATCTGGTGACATTCCGGATCGGCGGGGAGCTGTTTTTT | CASSQDLVTFRIGGELFF
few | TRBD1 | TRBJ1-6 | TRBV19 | TGTGCCAGTACCCCGGGACAGTTCTCCTATAATTCACCCCTCCACTTT | CASTPGQFSYNSPLHF
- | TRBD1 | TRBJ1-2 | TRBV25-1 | TGTGCCAGCAGTGAAGAAGGGGGCTGGAATGGCTACACCTTC | CASSEEGGWNGYTF
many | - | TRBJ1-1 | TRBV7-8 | TGTGCCAGCAGCCTTCTGGGACCGTGGACTGAAGCTTTCTTT | CASSLLGPWTEAFF